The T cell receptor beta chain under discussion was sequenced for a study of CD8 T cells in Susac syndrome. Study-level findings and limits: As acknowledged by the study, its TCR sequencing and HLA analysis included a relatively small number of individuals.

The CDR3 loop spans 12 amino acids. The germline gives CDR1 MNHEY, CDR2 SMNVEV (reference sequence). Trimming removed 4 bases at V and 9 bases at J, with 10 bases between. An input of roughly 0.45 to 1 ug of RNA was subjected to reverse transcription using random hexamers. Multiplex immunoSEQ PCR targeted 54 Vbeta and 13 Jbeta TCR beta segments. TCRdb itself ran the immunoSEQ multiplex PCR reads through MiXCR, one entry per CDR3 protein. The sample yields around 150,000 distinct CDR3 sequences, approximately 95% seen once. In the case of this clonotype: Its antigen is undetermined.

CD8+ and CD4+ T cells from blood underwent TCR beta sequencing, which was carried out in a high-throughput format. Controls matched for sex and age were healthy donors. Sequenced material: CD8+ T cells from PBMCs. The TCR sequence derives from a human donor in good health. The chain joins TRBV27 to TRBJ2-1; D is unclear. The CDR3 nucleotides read TGTGCCAGCAGTTCGTCTTTGGGTGAGCAGTTCTTC. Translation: CASSSSLGEQFF.